The text below deals with one T cell receptor (beta chain). Between the trimmed V and J ends, which lost 8 bases and 1 base, there was a span of 10 bases. The CDR3 covers 13 residues. The germline gives CDR1 SNHLY, CDR2 FYNNEI. These data belong to a study of Graves' ophthalmopathy and Graves' hyperthyroidism. The authors amplified TCR beta CDR3 regions, and they did so from RNA transcripts for repertoire sequencing. After a first-round RT-PCR with HTBI primers, a second-round multiplex PCR was run. TCRdb re-called the multiplex PCR reads through MiXCR, storing one row per CDR3 protein. The table lists around 520,000 distinct CDR3 sequences, about 40% of them singletons.

The chain links TRBV2 to TRBJ2-3; D is unresolved. The material sequenced was peripheral blood or thyroid tissue (not recorded which). The sequence came from an adult man with Graves' hyperthyroidism. The CDR3, as DNA: TGTGCCAGCTCACGGTCCCGCACAGATACGCAGTATTTT. This encodes CASSRSRTDTQYF.